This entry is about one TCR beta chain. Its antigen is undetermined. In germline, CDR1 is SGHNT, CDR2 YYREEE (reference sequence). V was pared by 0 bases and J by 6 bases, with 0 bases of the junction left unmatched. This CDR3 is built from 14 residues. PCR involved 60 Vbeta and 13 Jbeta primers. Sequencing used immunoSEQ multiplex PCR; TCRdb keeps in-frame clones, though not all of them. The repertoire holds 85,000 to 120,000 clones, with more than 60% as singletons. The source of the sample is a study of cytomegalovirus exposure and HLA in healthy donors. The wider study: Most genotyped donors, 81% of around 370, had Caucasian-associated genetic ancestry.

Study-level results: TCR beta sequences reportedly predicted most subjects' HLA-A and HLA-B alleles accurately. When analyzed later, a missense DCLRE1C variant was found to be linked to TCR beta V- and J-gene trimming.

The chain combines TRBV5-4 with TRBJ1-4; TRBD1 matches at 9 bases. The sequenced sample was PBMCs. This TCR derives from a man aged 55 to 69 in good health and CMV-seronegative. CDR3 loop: CASSLGDRDEKLFF. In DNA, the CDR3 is TGTGCCAGCAGCTTGGGGGACAGGGATGAAAAACTGTTTTTT.